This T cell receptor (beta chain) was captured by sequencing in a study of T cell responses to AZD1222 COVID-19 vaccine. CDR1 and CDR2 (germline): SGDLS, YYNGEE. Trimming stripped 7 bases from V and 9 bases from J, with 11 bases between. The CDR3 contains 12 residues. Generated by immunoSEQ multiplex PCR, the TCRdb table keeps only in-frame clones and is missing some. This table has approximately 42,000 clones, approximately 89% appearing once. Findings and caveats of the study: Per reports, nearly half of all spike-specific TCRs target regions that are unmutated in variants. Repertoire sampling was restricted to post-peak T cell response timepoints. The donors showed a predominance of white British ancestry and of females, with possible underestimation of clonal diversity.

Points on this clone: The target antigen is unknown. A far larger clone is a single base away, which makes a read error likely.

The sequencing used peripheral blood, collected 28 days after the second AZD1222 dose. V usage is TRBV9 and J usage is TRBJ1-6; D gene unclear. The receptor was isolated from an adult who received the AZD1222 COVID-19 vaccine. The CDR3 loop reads CASCGELSPLHF. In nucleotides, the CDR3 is TGTGCCAGCTGCGGGGAACTTTCACCCCTCCACTTT.